This T cell receptor beta chain was observed in a study of CD4 T cells in relation to SARS-CoV-2 and coronaviruses. Sequencing used immunoSEQ multiplex PCR; TCRdb keeps in-frame clones, though not all of them. This table holds roughly 60,000 clones, approximately 94% found once. Study conclusions and caveats: Memory recall responses, not primary responses primed in culture, are what the assay detects. Samples before the pandemic and after infection were not matched within any donor.

V gave up 6 bases and J gave up 3 bases; unmatched junction bases: 8. The CDR3 spans 16 residues. Germline V gene lookup returns CDR1 KGHSH and CDR2 LQKENI. Unexposed donor CD4+ T cells date from about 2010-2018, before the COVID-19 pandemic. As regards this clone: Antigen unknown.

The receptor's source is a human donor in good health. The source material was naive CD4+ T cells from PBMCs. The subset was: naive CD4+ T cells isolated by negative enrichment. V gene TRBV18 combines with J gene TRBJ2-3; 11 bases are shared with TRBD2. CDR3 residues: CASSQETSGTTDTQYF. Written as DNA, the CDR3 is TGTGCCAGCTCCCAAGAGACTAGCGGGACTACAGATACGCAGTATTTT.